This paragraph covers one T cell receptor beta chain sequence. Antigen unknown. As the sequencing template, cDNA was produced by extracting RNA and reverse transcribing it. Some clones are missing from TCRdb's copy, which holds only in-frame ones; the method was immunoSEQ multiplex PCR. The top ten hold more than 20% of the sample, which has more than 130,000 clones, approximately 80% seen once. The sample's treatment: oral pan-JAK inhibitor, 5-10 mg twice daily. PBMCs served as the source from which CD4+ and CD8+ T cells were sorted. These data are taken from a study of CD8+ T cells in alopecia areata. The CDR3 is 16 amino acids. Germline trimming cut 5 bases from V and 6 bases from J; bases unmatched to any gene: 8. Germline V CDR1 and CDR2: SNHLY, FYNNEI. The study's findings and limits: On tofacitinib, scalp clonality and expanded CD8+ clones among top 100 fell significantly. Scalp samples also yield sequences from resident alphabeta T cells of normal skin.

The origin of this receptor is a human donor with alopecia areata. V and J are TRBV2 and TRBJ2-2; 11 positions match TRBD1. The source was CD8+ T cells sorted from blood, collected at week 4, from a patient treated with tofacitinib. CDR3 region: CASSSPPGQGAGELFF. DNA for the CDR3: TGTGCCAGCAGTTCCCCGCCGGGACAGGGGGCCGGGGAGCTGTTTTTT.